This T cell receptor beta chain was recorded in a study of T cells in Graves' hyperthyroidism and ophthalmopathy. This clonotype was observed a few times. Using around 10 ml of fresh peripheral blood, PBMCs were prepared. The germline gives CDR1 SGHTA, CDR2 FQGNSA. The ends lost 5 bases at V and 3 bases at J; junction bases unmatched: 7. The CDR3 consists of 15 residues. Template material for amplifying TCR beta CDR3 regions consisted of RNA transcripts. Initially, a first-round RT-PCR of the TCR CDR3 employed the HTBI primer set. TCRdb fed the multiplex PCR reads into MiXCR, producing one record per CDR3 protein. The sample includes 750,000 to 950,000 distinct CDR3 sequences, over 35% of them seen just once.

Specimen: blood. This chain uses TRBV7-2 with TRBJ1-2, with 9 bases that match TRBD1. The TCR originated in a man aged 18 to 29 with Graves' hyperthyroidism. Written as DNA, the CDR3 is TGTGCCAGCAGCGAGAAGGACAGGGGTTACTATGGCTACACCTTC. Amino acid sequence: CASSEKDRGYYGYTF.